A single sample gave rise to the 27 T cell receptor beta chains below, sequenced in a study of blood T cell repertoires in COVID-19. Some clones are missing from TCRdb's copy, which holds only in-frame ones; the method was immunoSEQ multiplex PCR. The sample shows about 140,000 clones, about 76% of them seen only once. The sequencing sample was made of peripheral blood. These receptors were taken from a man aged 80 or over with acute or convalescent COVID-19.

The chain has TRBV5-4 and TRBJ2-2, with D perhaps TRBD1 (6 bases). V was trimmed by 4 bases and J by 0 bases, leaving 16 bases between them. This CDR3 comprises 17 residues. Germline CDR1 reads SGHNT; CDR2 reads YYREEE (reference sequence). CDR3 region: CASSLGKGTTNTGELFF. Written as DNA, the CDR3 is TGTGCCAGCAGCCTGGGGAAGGGGACAACGAACACCGGGGAGCTGTTTTTT. Full variable domain (rest looked up from reference TRBV5-4 and TRBJ2-2): ETGVTQSPTHLIKTRGQQVTLRCSSQSGHNTVSWYQQALGQGPQFIFQYYREEENGRGNFPPRFSGLQFPNYSSELNVNALELDDSALYLCASSLGKGTTNTGELFFGEGSRLTVL.

The chain's CDR3 is CASSDPGEYEQYF. The CDR3 DNA follows: TGTGCCAGCAGTGATCCGGGGGAGTACGAGCAGTACTTC. This chain connects TRBV2 to TRBJ2-7, with TRBD2 as a possible D gene (6 bases). Looked up from germline, CDR1 is SNHLY and CDR2 is FYNNEI. The CDR3 is 13 residues long. V dropped 3 bases and J dropped 4 bases, with 10 bases sitting between them.

This clone was counted between two and nine times. The genes are TRBV5-1 and TRBJ1-4, with D unclear. CDR1 is SGHRS and CDR2 is YFSETQ in the germline V gene. CDR3 length equals 18 residues. The germline V and J ends were trimmed by 2 bases and 2 bases, with 19 bases remaining between them. The CDR3 DNA is TGCGCCAGCAGCTTTTCCCCCCCGAAGGGAGGGACTAATGAAAAACTGTTTTTT. The encoded protein is CASSFSPPKGGTNEKLFF. Combining the CDR3 with reference TRBV5-1 and TRBJ1-4 gives the whole variable domain KAGVTQTPRYLIKTRGQQVTLSCSPISGHRSVSWYQQTPGQGLQFLFEYFSETQRNKGNFPGRFSGRQFSNSRSEMNVSTLELGDSALYLCASSFSPPKGGTNEKLFFGSGTQLSVL.

This clone appeared once. The gene calls are TRBV19 and TRBJ2-2, with a tentative D call TRBD2 (7 bases). Deletions cut 5 bases from V and 2 bases from J, with 15 bases between. CDR1 is LNHDA, CDR2 SQIVND, per germline (reference sequence). This CDR3 has 16 residues. CDR3 in DNA: TGTGCCAGTAGTGCCCATAGGGGGGGAAACACCGGGGAGCTGTTTTTT. It translates to CASSAHRGGNTGELFF.

The rearrangement joins TRBV6-2 or TRBV6-3 to TRBJ1-5; D gene unclear. Germline values: CDR1 MNHEY, CDR2 SVGEGT. Trimming took 2 bases from V and 4 from J, leaving 9 bases between them. CDR3 length: 14 residues. CDR3 DNA sequence: TGTGCCAGCAGTTACCCGACGGGGAATCAGCCCCAGCATTTT. Its translation is CASSYPTGNQPQHF.

J is TRBJ1-1 and V is TRBV5-1, with TRBD1 identical over 8 bases. This CDR3 spans 15 amino acids. Losses at the gene ends were 8 bases for V and 4 bases for J; bases not matched to a gene: 13. Per the germline V gene, CDR1 is SGHRS and CDR2 is YFSETQ. The CDR3 sequence: CASQVGTGSPTEAFF. In DNA, the CDR3 is TGCGCCAGTCAGGTTGGGACAGGTTCTCCCACTGAAGCTTTCTTT.

This clone has a handful of counts. The chain recombines TRBV5-1 with TRBJ2-7; possibly TRBD2 for D (5 bases). CDR1 and CDR2 from the germline V gene are SGHRS and YFSETQ. V was clipped by 4 bases and J by 7 bases, with 12 bases between them. This CDR3 is 12 amino acids long. This CDR3 is CASSPQPGEQYF. CDR3 DNA: TGCGCCAGCAGCCCTCAGCCGGGGGAGCAGTACTTC.

This clone has more than one count but fewer than ten. The chain carries TRBV4-2 and TRBJ1-5; D is unresolved. The V and J ends lost 1 base and 1 base respectively, with 8 bases between them. The CDR3 has 15 residues. From germline, CDR1 is LGHNA and CDR2 YNFKEQ. The CDR3 is CASSQAQASNQPQHF. The CDR3 DNA reads as TGTGCCAGCAGCCAAGCCCAGGCGAGCAATCAGCCCCAGCATTTT.

As regards this clone: The sample contains more than one DNA sequence encoding this CDR3. This sequence joins TRBV7-2 and TRBJ2-5; TRBD1 matches 7 bases. V shed 1 base, J shed 2 bases, and the junction held 1 base outside the gene matches. CDR1 is SGHTA and CDR2 is FQGNSA in the germline V gene. There are 14 residues in the CDR3. CDR3: CASSLDRGQETQYF. The CDR3 DNA follows: TGTGCCAGCAGCTTAGACAGGGGACAAGAGACCCAGTACTTC.

The chain recombines TRBV18 with TRBJ2-2, with D unclear. With 0 bases removed from V and 0 bases from J, the gap between germline ends came to 8 bases. CDR1 is KGHSH, CDR2 LQKENI, per germline. The CDR3 has 16 amino acids. This chain's CDR3 is CASSPPYTPNTGELFF. As DNA, the CDR3 is TGTGCCAGCTCACCACCGTACACACCGAACACCGGGGAGCTGTTTTTT. Variable domain in full (rest from reference TRBV18 and TRBJ2-2): NAGVMQNPRHLVRRRGQEARLRCSPMKGHSHVYWYRQLPEEGLKFMVYLQKENIIDESGMPKERFSAEFPKEGPSILRIQQVVRGDSAAYFCASSPPYTPNTGELFFGEGSRLTVL.

This clone has just one count. The genes are TRBV7-2 and TRBJ2-5, with TRBD1 matching over 8 bases. Per germline, CDR1 SGHTA and CDR2 FQGNSA. V lost 5 bases, J lost 2 bases, and 4 bases stayed unmatched. The CDR3 sequence is 14 residues long. The CDR3 sequence: CASSTRQGQETQYF. CDR3 nucleotides: TGTGCCAGCAGCACCCGACAGGGGCAAGAGACCCAGTACTTC.

The chain joins TRBV18 to TRBJ1-1; D might be TRBD1 (5 bases). Trimming removed 1 base from V and 1 base from J, with 10 bases in between. CDR1 and CDR2 (germline): KGHSH, LQKENI. CDR3 length: 15 residues. CDR3 nucleotides: TGTGCCAGCTCACCACAGGAGGGGCCGAACACTGAAGCTTTCTTT. This sequence encodes CASSPQEGPNTEAFF.

The chain combines TRBV7-6 with TRBJ1-6; possibly TRBD1 for D (5 bases). The CDR3 has 12 residues. The V end was cut by 5 bases, the J end by 14 bases, with 13 bases between. CDR1 is SGHVS and CDR2 is FNYEAQ in the germline V gene. CDR3 sequence reads: CASSAERGALHF. The CDR3 DNA reads TGTGCCAGCAGCGCCGAGCGGGGGGCCCTCCACTTT.

The CDR3 is CASQTPGGLEQYF. The CDR3, as DNA: TGTGCCAGCCAAACCCCAGGGGGGCTCGAGCAGTACTTC. The V gene is TRBV6-6, the J gene TRBJ2-7, with D possibly TRBD1 on 7 matching bases. Between the trimmed V and J ends, which lost 8 bases and 6 bases, there was a span of 17 bases. The germline V gene has CDR1 MNHNY and CDR2 SVGAGI (reference sequence). The CDR3 has 13 residues.

This clone is a singleton in its sample. The chain is built from TRBV6-2 or TRBV6-3 and TRBJ2-4, with D possibly being TRBD2 (5 bases). The CDR3 contains 15 residues. V was clipped by 4 bases and J by 0 bases, with 10 bases between them. The germline gives CDR1 MNHEY, CDR2 SVGEGT. The CDR3 reads CASSSLALAKNIQYF. The CDR3 DNA is TGTGCCAGCAGTTCGCTAGCCCTAGCCAAAAACATTCAGTACTTC.

The chain combines TRBV7-8 with TRBJ1-5; no clear D. V gave up 1 base and J gave up 0 bases, with 10 bases separating them. The CDR3 has 16 amino acids. Germline V lookup: CDR1 SGHVS, CDR2 FQNEAQ. The CDR3 is CASSLVPDTSNQPQHF. In DNA, the CDR3 is TGTGCCAGCAGCTTAGTCCCAGATACTAGCAATCAGCCCCAGCATTTT.

This clone was detected only once. The chain joins TRBV14 to TRBJ2-1; tentative D call: TRBD2 (6 bases). Trimming removed 2 bases at V and 5 bases at J, with 10 bases between. The germline CDR1 and CDR2 sequences are SGHDN and FVKESK. The CDR3 has 14 amino acids. The DNA for the CDR3 is TGTGCCAGCAGCCAAACACTAGCAAACAATGAGCAGTTCTTC. It translates to CASSQTLANNEQFF.

A few counts support this clone. J is TRBJ2-7 and V is TRBV2; D is possibly TRBD1 (6 bases). Germline V gene data show CDR1 as SNHLY and CDR2 as FYNNEI. V shed 7 bases and J shed 3 bases, with 16 bases lying between them. There are 14 residues in the CDR3. CDR3 DNA: TGTGCCAGCACGACCGGGACAAATCTCTACGAGCAGTACTTC. Translated: CASTTGTNLYEQYF.

The gene calls are TRBV6-6 and TRBJ1-2; D not certain. Trimming removed 4 bases from V and 4 bases from J, with 7 bases in between. CDR3 length equals 12 residues. Germline V gene data show CDR1 as MNHNY and CDR2 as SVGAGI (reference sequence). The CDR3 is CASSLEIYGYTF. DNA of the CDR3: TGTGCCAGCAGTTTAGAGATCTATGGCTACACCTTC.

The chain recombines TRBV6-6 with TRBJ1-6; D not resolved. The CDR3 length is 15 residues. Trimming left V 2 bases short and J 8 bases short, with 13 bases between. In germline, CDR1 is MNHNY, CDR2 SVGAGI (reference sequence). As DNA, the CDR3 is TGTGCCAGCAGTTACGTCCGGGATAGGGATTCACCCCTCCACTTT. Its protein is CASSYVRDRDSPLHF.

V and J are TRBV4-3 and TRBJ1-1; no clear D. Germline loops: CDR1 LGHNA, CDR2 YSLEER. This CDR3 is 14 amino acids long. Between the trimmed V and J ends, which lost 3 bases and 1 base, there was a span of 9 bases. The CDR3 spells CASSQAASNTEAFF. The CDR3 region has the DNA TGCGCCAGCAGCCAGGCCGCCTCGAACACTGAAGCTTTCTTT.

The V call is TRBV3-1 (or the pseudogene TRBV3-2), the J call TRBJ2-7; maybe TRBD2 (6 bases). In germline, CDR1 is LGHDT, CDR2 YNNKEL (reference sequence). Deletions cut 1 base from V and 4 bases from J, with 17 bases between. This CDR3 spans 16 amino acids. CDR3 nucleotide sequence: TGTGCCAGCAGCCAAGGGAGGGCAGGGATATCGTACGAGCAGTACTTC. Translation gives CASSQGRAGISYEQYF.

V usage is TRBV5-4 and J usage is TRBJ2-5; no reliable D call. The CDR3 consists of 14 residues. Trimming removed 3 bases at V and 1 base at J, with 10 bases between. The germline CDR1 and CDR2 sequences are SGHNT and YYREEE (reference sequence). The CDR3 here is CASSSTIAQETQYF. The DNA of the CDR3 is TGTGCCAGCAGCTCCACTATCGCCCAAGAGACCCAGTACTTC.

This clone was seen a handful of times. The V gene is TRBV11-1, the J gene TRBJ2-5, with TRBD2 identical over 10 bases. The ends lost 4 bases at V and 2 bases at J; junction bases unmatched: 4. CDR1 is SGHAT, CDR2 FQDESV, per germline (reference sequence). The CDR3 has 15 amino acids. The CDR3, as DNA: TGTGCCAGCAGCTCACTAGCGGGGCTACAAGAGACCCAGTACTTC. This sequence encodes CASSSLAGLQETQYF. Using reference TRBV11-1 and TRBJ2-5 for the parts outside the CDR3, the full variable domain is EAEVAQSPRYKITEKSQAVAFWCDPISGHATLYWYRQILGQGPELLVQFQDESVVDDSQLPKDRFSAERLKGVDSTLKIQPAELGDSAMYLCASSSLAGLQETQYFGPGTRLLVL.

The chain employs TRBV5-5 and TRBJ2-2; D possibly corresponds to TRBD1 (7 bases). Germline assignment: CDR1 SGHKS and CDR2 YYEKEE (reference sequence). The CDR3 length is 14 residues. Trimming left V 7 bases short and J 0 bases short, with 10 bases between. The CDR3 is CASGGTANTGELFF. For the CDR3, the DNA is TGTGCCAGCGGGGGGACAGCGAACACCGGGGAGCTGTTTTTT.

A single count supports this clone. The rearrangement uses TRBV19 and TRBJ1-1; D remains unclear. The length of the CDR3 is 13 residues. Germline V gene sequence: CDR1 LNHDA, CDR2 SQIVND (reference sequence). V lost 8 bases and J 1 base, leaving 11 bases between the germline ends. CDR3 bases: TGTGCCAGTGCTAAGGAGGGGAACACTGAAGCTTTCTTT. It codes for CASAKEGNTEAFF.

The V and J genes are TRBV7-2 and TRBJ1-5; D is unresolved. Trimming stripped 0 bases from V and 7 bases from J, with 4 bases between. The CDR3 is 12 amino acids. The germline CDR1 and CDR2 sequences are SGHTA and FQGNSA. Written as DNA, the CDR3 is TGTGCCAGCAGCTTAGCCCTCCAGCCCCAGCATTTT. This translates into CASSLALQPQHF.